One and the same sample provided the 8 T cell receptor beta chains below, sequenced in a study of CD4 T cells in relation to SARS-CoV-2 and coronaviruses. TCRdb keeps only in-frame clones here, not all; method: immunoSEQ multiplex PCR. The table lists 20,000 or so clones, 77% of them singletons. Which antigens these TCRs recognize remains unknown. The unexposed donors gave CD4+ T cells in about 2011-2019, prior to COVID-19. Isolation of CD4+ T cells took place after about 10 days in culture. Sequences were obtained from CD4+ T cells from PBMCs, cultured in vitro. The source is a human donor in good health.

CDR3 coding DNA: TGTGCCAGTTCGAACAGGGGCGAAGCTTTCTTT. This encodes CASSNRGEAFF. J is TRBJ1-1 and V is TRBV19; 7 nucleotides align to TRBD1. Germline loops: CDR1 LNHDA, CDR2 SQIVND (reference sequence). The CDR3 is 11 amino acids. V gave up 8 bases and J gave up 8 bases; unmatched junction bases: 5.

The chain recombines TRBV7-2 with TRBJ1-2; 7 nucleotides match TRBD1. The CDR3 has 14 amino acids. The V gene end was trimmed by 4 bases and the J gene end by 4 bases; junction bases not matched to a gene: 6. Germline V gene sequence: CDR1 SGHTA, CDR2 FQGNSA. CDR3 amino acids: CASSSSGGSYGYTF. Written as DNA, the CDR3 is TGTGCCAGCAGCTCTTCAGGGGGTTCCTATGGCTACACCTTC.

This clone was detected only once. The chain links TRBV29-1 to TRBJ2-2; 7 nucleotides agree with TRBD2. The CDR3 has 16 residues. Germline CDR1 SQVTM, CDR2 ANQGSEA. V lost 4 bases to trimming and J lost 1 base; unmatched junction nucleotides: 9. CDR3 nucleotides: TGCAGCGTTGGGGGGGGTGTGCCCCGGAACACCGGGGAGCTGTTTTTT. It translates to CSVGGGVPRNTGELFF.

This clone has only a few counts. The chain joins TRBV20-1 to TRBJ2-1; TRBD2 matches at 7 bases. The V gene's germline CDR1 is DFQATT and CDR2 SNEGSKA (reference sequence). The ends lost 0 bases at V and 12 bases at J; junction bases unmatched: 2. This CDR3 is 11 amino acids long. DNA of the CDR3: TGCAGTGCTAGAGACTTAGCGGGGCAGTTCTTC. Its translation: CSARDLAGQFF.

The CDR3 reads CASSQATGGSGNTIYF. CDR3 bases: TGCGCCAGCAGCCAAGCAACAGGGGGCTCTGGAAACACCATATATTTT. This chain joins TRBV4-1 and TRBJ1-3, with 8 bases lining up with TRBD1. The CDR3 has 16 residues. CDR1 MGHRA and CDR2 YSYEKL come from the germline V gene. Trimming removed 1 base from V and 0 bases from J; junction bases left unmatched: 2.

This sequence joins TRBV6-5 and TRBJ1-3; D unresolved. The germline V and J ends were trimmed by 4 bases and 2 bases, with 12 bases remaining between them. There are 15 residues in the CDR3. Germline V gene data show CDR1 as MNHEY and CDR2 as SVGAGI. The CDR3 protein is CASSSYSTAGNTIYF. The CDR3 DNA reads TGTGCCAGCAGTTCTTATTCCACCGCTGGAAACACCATATATTTT.

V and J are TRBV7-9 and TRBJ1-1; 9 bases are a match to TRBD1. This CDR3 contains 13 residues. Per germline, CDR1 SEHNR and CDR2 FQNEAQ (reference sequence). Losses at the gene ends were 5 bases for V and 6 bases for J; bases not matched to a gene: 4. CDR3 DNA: TGTGCCAGCAGCCTGGGGACAGGGCCTGAAGCTTTCTTT. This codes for CASSLGTGPEAFF.

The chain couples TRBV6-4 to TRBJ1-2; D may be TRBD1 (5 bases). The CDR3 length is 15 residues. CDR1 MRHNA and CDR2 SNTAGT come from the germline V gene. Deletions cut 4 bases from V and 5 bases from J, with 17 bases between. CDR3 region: CASSGSGTEWYGYTF. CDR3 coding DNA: TGTGCCAGCAGTGGATCCGGGACTGAGTGGTATGGCTACACCTTC.